This T cell receptor (beta chain) was captured in a study of graft-versus-host responses after intestinal transplantation. The overall study: Each of the recipients got a multivisceral, liver-intestinal, or isolated intestinal transplant. Once they had received anti-thymocyte globulin induction, all recipients took tacrolimus and steroids for approximately 3 years. Findings and caveats of the study: Early post-transplant HvG declines were associated with peak circulating GvH clone levels. Recipient marrow harbored GvH clones, some of which surfaced first in ileum or blood.

This clone was found once. The target antigen is unknown. Repertoires were generated with immunoSEQ multiplex PCR, while TCRdb's copy carries only in-frame clones and drops some. The sample holds 70,000 to 75,000 clones, 89% seen once. The trim removed 5 bases at V and 3 bases at J, leaving 9 bases unmatched. This CDR3 contains 16 residues. From germline, CDR1 is SGHTA and CDR2 FQGNSA. The genes are TRBV7-2 and TRBJ2-7, with 11 bases that match TRBD2. The sequencing here drew on unstimulated CD8+ T cells sorted from spleen or lymph node cells, taken before intestinal transplant. This TCR came from a human donor who received an intestinal transplant. CDR3 DNA sequence: TGTGCCAGCAGCCGCACGCGACTAGCGGGGAGCTACGAGCAGTACTTC. Translating gives CASSRTRLAGSYEQYF.